This T cell receptor (beta chain) was sequenced for a study of blood T cell repertoires in COVID-19. Only in-frame clones appear in the TCRdb table, and some are missing; sequencing was by immunoSEQ multiplex PCR. The repertoire holds roughly 160,000 clones, with about 88% as singletons. V was clipped by 4 bases and J by 4 bases, with 14 bases between them. The CDR3 is made up of 14 amino acids. Germline CDR1 and CDR2: SGHRS and YFSETQ. The chain combines TRBV5-1 with TRBJ2-5; D perhaps matches TRBD2 (7 bases). Sequenced: peripheral blood. The receptor was isolated from a man in his 60s with acute or convalescent COVID-19. The CDR3 DNA reads TGCGCCAGCAGCCTAGGGGGAGGGGGAGAGACCCAGTACTTC. This translates into CASSLGGGGETQYF.